The 8 T cell receptor beta chains below were found in one sample sequenced in a study of T cell responses to AZD1222 COVID-19 vaccine. Libraries were prepared by immunoSEQ multiplex PCR; TCRdb keeps only in-frame clonotypes and omits some of them. The table includes 80,000 or so clones, under 95% detected once. Sequenced here: peripheral blood, sampled on day 0 of MenACWY control vaccination. These receptors all come from an adult in good health.

Note on this clone: At one of its ends the junction is not consistent with the germline gene, which may arise from a read error. The V gene is TRBV30, the J gene TRBJ2-7; D is unresolved. CDR3 length: 13 residues. Germline values: CDR1 GTSNPN, CDR2 SVGIG (reference sequence). In DNA, the CDR3 is TGTGCCTGGAGGAGAAACTTGGAAGACCCGTCGCGCTTC. Translation: CAWRRNLEDPSRF.

CDR3 DNA sequence: TGCGCCAGCAGCCAGGCCGCGGCTGGAAACACCATATATTTT. This translates into CASSQAAAGNTIYF. V usage is TRBV4-3 and J usage is TRBJ1-3; D gene uncertain. The ends were cut back, 3 bases at V and 2 bases at J, with 8 bases in the middle. The CDR3 runs to 14 residues. Germline V lookup: CDR1 LGHNA, CDR2 YSLEER.

In this sample, this clone is medium-sized. The gene calls are TRBV6-5 and TRBJ2-1, with 7 bases matching TRBD2. Looked up from germline, CDR1 is MNHEY and CDR2 is SVGAGI. Trimming took 6 bases from V and 0 from J; bases not matched to a gene: 5. The CDR3 runs 15 residues. The CDR3 is CASSPGTNSYNEQFF. The CDR3 DNA reads TGTGCCAGCAGCCCCGGGACTAACTCCTACAATGAGCAGTTCTTC.

The rearrangement uses TRBV2 and TRBJ2-3; 8 nucleotides agree with TRBD1. Germline-derived CDR1 and CDR2 are SNHLY and FYNNEI. CDR3 size: 14 residues. Trimming at V came to 5 bases and at J to 2 bases, leaving 3 bases not matched to a gene. CDR3 loop: CASSTQGATDTQYF. As DNA, the CDR3 is TGTGCCAGCAGTACCCAGGGGGCCACAGATACGCAGTATTTT.

The CDR3 nucleotides read TGTGCCAGCAGTTACTCCAGACAGAGCAATCAGCCCCAGCATTTT. This translates into CASSYSRQSNQPQHF. The chain carries TRBV6-6 and TRBJ1-5; perhaps TRBD1 as D (5 bases). CDR1 MNHNY and CDR2 SVGAGI come from the germline V gene (reference sequence). The CDR3 spans 15 residues. V lost 0 bases and J 1 base, leaving 7 bases between the germline ends.

The chain has TRBV7-9 and TRBJ2-3; D is unclear. This CDR3 spans 16 amino acids. In germline, CDR1 is SEHNR, CDR2 FQNEAQ (reference sequence). V lost 3 bases to trimming and J lost 2 bases, with 15 bases between them. The CDR3 reads CASSLAQAAYTDTQYF. The CDR3 region has the DNA TGTGCCAGCAGCTTGGCTCAGGCAGCGTACACAGATACGCAGTATTTT.

This clone was observed a single time. CDR3 sequence reads: CASSGLARLQFF. CDR3 nucleotides: TGTGCCAGTAGTGGGCTAGCGCGTTTGCAGTTCTTC. V usage is TRBV19 and J usage is TRBJ2-1; D is perhaps TRBD2 (6 bases). The CDR3 has 12 residues. Trimming removed 5 bases from V and 12 bases from J, with 14 bases in between. CDR1 and CDR2 (germline): LNHDA, SQIVND (reference sequence).

The chain combines TRBV30 with TRBJ1-1; 9 positions agree with TRBD1. The CDR3 extends over 13 amino acids. Trimming removed 6 bases from V and 0 bases from J; junction bases left unmatched: 2. The germline CDR1 and CDR2 sequences are GTSNPN and SVGIG (reference sequence). The CDR3 loop reads CACGQGMNTEAFF. The CDR3 region has the DNA TGTGCCTGTGGACAGGGGATGAACACTGAAGCTTTCTTT.